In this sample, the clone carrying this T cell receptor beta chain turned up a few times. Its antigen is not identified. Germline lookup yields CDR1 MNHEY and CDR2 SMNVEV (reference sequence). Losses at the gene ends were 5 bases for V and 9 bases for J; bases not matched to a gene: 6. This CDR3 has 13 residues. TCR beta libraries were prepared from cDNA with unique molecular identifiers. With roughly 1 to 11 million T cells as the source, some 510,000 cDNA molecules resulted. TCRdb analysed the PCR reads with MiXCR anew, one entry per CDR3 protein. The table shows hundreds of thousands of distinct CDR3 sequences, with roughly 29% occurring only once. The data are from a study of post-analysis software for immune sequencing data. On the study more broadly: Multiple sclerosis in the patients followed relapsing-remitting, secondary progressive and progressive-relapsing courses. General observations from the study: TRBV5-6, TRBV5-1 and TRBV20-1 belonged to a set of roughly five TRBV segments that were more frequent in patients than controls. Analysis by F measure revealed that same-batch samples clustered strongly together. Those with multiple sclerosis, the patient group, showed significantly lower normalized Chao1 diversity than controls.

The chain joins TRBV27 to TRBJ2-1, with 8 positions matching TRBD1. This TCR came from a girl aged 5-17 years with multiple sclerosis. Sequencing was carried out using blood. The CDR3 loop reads CASSDGQGPEQFF. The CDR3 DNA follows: TGTGCCAGCAGTGACGGACAGGGACCTGAGCAGTTCTTC.